A selection of T cell receptor beta chains follows, all from one sample in a study of T cell responses to AZD1222 COVID-19 vaccine. Some clones are missing from TCRdb's copy, which holds only in-frame ones; the method was immunoSEQ multiplex PCR. The data hold roughly 96,000 clones, with approximately 87% observed a single time. Sample: peripheral blood, taken 28 days after the second AZD1222 dose. The receptor source for this set is an adult who received the AZD1222 COVID-19 vaccine. Each CDR3 is given with its conserved first and last residue. The order of the fields is CDR3 protein, J gene, V gene.

CASSPKDRGPGNTIYF,TRBJ1-3,TRBV7-9
CASSLSSPLHF,TRBJ1-6,TRBV12-3/TRBV12-4
CATSAHLENTEAFF,TRBJ1-1,TRBV15
CSASRSSGDYNEQFF,TRBJ2-1,TRBV20-1
CASSPPNSLGEKLFF,TRBJ1-4,TRBV18
CASSVGNRVGLPYGYTF,TRBJ1-2,TRBV9
CASSQGTGMSYNEQFF,TRBJ2-1,TRBV6-2/TRBV6-3
CASSSGPFYEQYF,TRBJ2-7,TRBV27
CASNGQGARSNQPQHF,TRBJ1-5,TRBV2
CASSPGTAYGDSPLHF,TRBJ1-6,TRBV28
CASSYQGREKLFF,TRBJ1-4,TRBV27
CATSRPTGGRTEAFF,TRBJ1-1,TRBV15
CASSPKEGVGGYTF,TRBJ1-2,TRBV18
CASSLRGDTGFWEQYF,TRBJ2-7,TRBV5-1
CASSESLGRGYGYTF,TRBJ1-2,TRBV2
CASSYAGGAYEQYF,TRBJ2-7,TRBV6-2/TRBV6-3
CSVGDRGRQPQHF,TRBJ1-5,TRBV29-1
CASSVLAGGMDTQYF,TRBJ2-3,TRBV25-1
CASSVGGEVGTEAFF,TRBJ1-1,TRBV9
CANSLAGSRVGYGYTF,TRBJ1-2,TRBV5-1
CASSSWTSGDTQYF,TRBJ2-3,TRBV11-2
CASSQEAAPWYSPLHF,TRBJ1-6,TRBV4-3
CASSSGTQARDEQFF,TRBJ2-1,TRBV7-9
CASSHPRVEKLFF,TRBJ1-4,TRBV3-1/TRBV3-2
CASSLGGGGAEQYF,TRBJ2-7,TRBV7-2
CASSQEEGAINEKLFF,TRBJ1-4,TRBV4-1
CASSSGQLRETQYF,TRBJ2-5,TRBV6-5
CASSLPGQTMNTEAFF,TRBJ1-1,TRBV5-1
CASSYSLAGVGTYF,TRBJ2-3,TRBV6-5
CASSVEDGDFSSYEQYF,TRBJ2-7,TRBV9
CASSRDTKYEQYF,TRBJ2-7,TRBV27
CASSQGRPYEQYF,TRBJ2-7,TRBV14
CASSLVLAPIDEQFF,TRBJ2-1,TRBV13
CASSWDGIFSGNTIYF,TRBJ1-3,TRBV5-1
CSAPGPVDYTF,TRBJ1-2,TRBV29-1
CASSSLLDTEAFF,TRBJ1-1,TRBV7-2
CASSSWTGDTYEQYF,TRBJ2-7,TRBV6-2/TRBV6-3
CASYPPPKAPRFSYEQYF,TRBJ2-7,TRBV28
CASSLEDTYGYTF,TRBJ1-2,TRBV11-2
CASSPTGTPSYEQYF,TRBJ2-7,TRBV27
CASSWGTSGTDTQYF,TRBJ2-3,TRBV7-2
CASSFGLEGSPLHF,TRBJ1-6,TRBV5-6
CASSQDSAGLGNEQFF,TRBJ2-1,TRBV14
CASSFDRGNTIYF,TRBJ1-3,TRBV12-3/TRBV12-4
CASSLTLNTEAFF,TRBJ1-1,TRBV19
CAVRAGYNEQFF,TRBJ2-1,TRBV2
CASSVEGYGYTF,TRBJ1-2,TRBV9
CASSPAGQPYSNQPQHF,TRBJ1-5,TRBV19
CAISESIGVGTEAFF,TRBJ1-1,TRBV10-3